This T cell receptor beta chain stems from a study of T-cell memory formation after mild COVID-19 (dated by TCRdb to about 2021). About the full investigation: TCR sequence clusters from the two donors were largely donor specific. T-cell clones expanding and contracting after mild COVID-19 in a couple of donors were tracked by longitudinal TCRalpha and TCRbeta repertoire sequencing. The cohort comprised two young, previously healthy adult volunteers, one female and one male. What the authors observed across the whole study: SARS-CoV-2 specificity was not confirmed for the second-wave clones peaking on day 37. Contracting CD4+ clones were located mainly in the CM and EM memory subsets, whereas CD8+ clones were found to be enriched in EMRA. The study included only a couple of mild cases, and larger cohorts that include severe cases with pre-infection samples were judged to be necessary. From day 15 to 85, contracting clones showed balanced CD4/CD8 phenotypes, whereas a second wave of clones that expanded from day 15 to 37 leaned towards CD4+. Some responding clones were found in pre-infection memory, which suggests that pre-existing cross-reactive memory T cells took part in the SARS-CoV-2 response.

Ficoll-Paque density gradient centrifugation was used to isolate PBMCs. The sequencing machine was an Illumina NovaSeq 6000. cDNA libraries for TCRalpha and TCRbeta were prepared by 5'RACE using constant-segment primers, with sample barcodes and unique molecular identifiers added. Trizol reagent was used to extract RNA from every sample. Libraries were amplified in two PCR steps, with a second sample barcode and Illumina TruSeq adapters added in the second step. The libraries were sequenced on an Illumina NovaSeq using 2 x 150 bp paired-end reads. The original pipeline was this. The reads were demultiplexed and collapsed into UMI-guided consensus sequences using migec v1.2.7. Using mixcr v2.1.11, the UMI consensuses were aligned to TRA and TRB V and J templates and assembled into clonotypes. A clonotype was counted as expanded or contracted only when both edgeR and NoisET called the clonotype significant, with the noise models trained on biological replicates. For edgeR calls, the cutoffs were a false discovery rate-adjusted p below 0.01 and a log2 fold-change threshold of 1. PCA with hierarchical clustering of max-normalized trajectories of the 1000 most abundant clonotypes was used as exploratory dynamics analysis. The CD4 or CD8 phenotype of responding clones was assigned using the separately sequenced CD4+ and CD8+ repertoires. TCRdb reprocessed the public reads (quality trimming at Q25 with fastp, clone calling with MiXCR) and kept in-frame beta chains. For every CDR3 protein sequence, its rows merge into one entry that carries the most common genes and DNA. Clone size and V and J calls follow TCRdb, not the original study. For this sample the table gives more than 300,000 distinct CDR3 sequences, of which 20% to 25% were detected only once. Jointly, the top ten make up around 20% of the sample.

This clonotype came up many times. Its antigen remains unidentified. One base away there is no much larger clone; base qualities are not given. V is cut by 6 bases and J by 4 bases, and the space between the germline ends is 6 bases. CDR1 and CDR2 (MNHEY, SVGEGT) derive from the germline V gene. CDR3 length: 11 amino acids, cysteine to phenylalanine. Of all the DNA, just the CDR3 is kept, 33 bases in frame from base 1. The V and J segments used are TRBV6-2 or TRBV6-3 and TRBJ1-2; confidence is insufficient to name the D gene. This receptor was obtained from a man between 18 and 35 years old who had mild COVID-19 (a few samples of this study predate the infection). The sample titles of this study are shuffled in the database, so cell type and time point are left out; the donor was told from shared clones. Sample: PBMCs or a T cell subset sorted from them (not recorded which). The DNA is TGTGCCAGCAGGACCGGCTATGGCTACACCTTC. This gives the protein CASRTGYGYTF.